Described below is a single TCR beta chain sequence and its context. The data were obtained in a study of blood T cell repertoires in COVID-19. Germline lookup yields CDR1 SEHNR and CDR2 FQNEAQ (reference sequence). Trimming cost V 5 bases and J 9 bases, with 14 bases left between them. CDR3 length: 12 amino acids. Enrollees, about 18 to 95 years old, lived in 25 or so US areas. Participants were placed into cohorts based on the clinical history they reported. Original handling: Reference gene primer amplification gave estimated nucleated cell counts. Sequencing used immunoSEQ multiplex PCR; TCRdb keeps in-frame clones, though not all of them. V, J and clone size are those of that table, while D and trimming were read from the DNA. The table has approximately 130,000 clones, around nine tenths seen once.

This receptor was obtained from a woman aged 45-60 years who had recovered from COVID-19. V and J are TRBV7-9 and TRBJ2-7; a possible D gene is TRBD2 (5 bases). Sequencing input: PBMCs or T cells enriched from blood (not recorded which). CDR3 amino acids: CASSRGTEGQYF. CDR3 DNA: TGTGCCAGCAGCCGAGGTACCGAGGGGCAGTACTTC.